These 9 T cell receptor beta chains were sequenced from one sample in a study of technical replicates of blood from a handful of donors (TCRdb year 2017). The library was obtained by the immunoSEQ multiplex PCR assay. This is the immuneACCESS table as TCRdb keeps it, with only in-frame sequences that have V and J called. A part of the clones is gone; compared with another copy, unresolved V genes explain less than half, and the rest is unexplained. This sample comprises 13,000 to 15,000 clones, roughly 83% of them detected only once. The top ten clones comprise approximately 10% of the sample. Sequenced: PBMCs. These receptors were collected from a human donor in good health.

The chain is built from TRBV11-1 and TRBJ2-7; D might be TRBD1 (5 bases). The CDR3 is 15 amino acids. Trimming took off 0 bases at V and 6 bases at J, with 15 bases between the two ends. The germline gives CDR1 SGHAT, CDR2 FQDESV (reference sequence). Written as DNA, the CDR3 is TGTGCCAGCAGCTTAGCGTCCCAGTGGGGCGGCGAGCAGTACTTC. This sequence encodes CASSLASQWGGEQYF. The full variable domain, in which reference TRBV11-1 and TRBJ2-7 provide the parts outside the CDR3, is EAEVAQSPRYKITEKSQAVAFWCDPISGHATLYWYRQILGQGPELLVQFQDESVVDDSQLPKDRFSAERLKGVDSTLKIQPAELGDSAMYLCASSLASQWGGEQYFGPGTRLTVT.

The rearrangement uses TRBV5-1 and TRBJ2-5; no firm D call. V lost 1 base and J lost 1, with 5 bases in between. CDR1 is SGHRS and CDR2 is YFSETQ in the germline V gene. This CDR3 comprises 13 residues. CDR3 DNA: TGCGCCAGCAGCTTGCGGTCCCAAGAGACCCAGTACTTC. Protein: CASSLRSQETQYF. The full variable domain, with the rest looked up from reference TRBV5-1 and TRBJ2-5, is KAGVTQTPRYLIKTRGQQVTLSCSPISGHRSVSWYQQTPGQGLQFLFEYFSETQRNKGNFPGRFSGRQFSNSRSEMNVSTLELGDSALYLCASSLRSQETQYFGPGTRLLVL.

The CDR3 sequence: CASSPLAGDHGELFF. CDR3 nucleotide sequence: TGTGCCAGCAGTCCACTAGCGGGAGATCACGGGGAGCTGTTTTTT. The chain combines TRBV6-4 with TRBJ2-2; 11 bases map to TRBD2. The germline gives CDR1 MRHNA, CDR2 SNTAGT. This CDR3 has 15 residues. After removal of 5 bases from V and 7 bases from J, the junction contained 6 bases not matched to a gene.

This sequence joins TRBV2 and TRBJ2-7, with unresolved D. The V gene lost 5 bases and the J gene lost 0 bases, with 5 bases spanning the gap. The germline V gene has CDR1 SNHLY and CDR2 FYNNEI. The CDR3 consists of 12 residues. CDR3 loop: CASSRSSYEQYF. The CDR3 region has the DNA TGTGCCAGCAGTAGGAGCTCCTACGAGCAGTACTTC. The full variable domain, with the rest looked up from reference TRBV2 and TRBJ2-7, is EPEVTQTPSHQVTQMGQEVILRCVPISNHLYFYWYRQILGQKVEFLVSFYNNEISEKSEIFDDQFSVERPDGSNFTLKIRSTKLEDSAMYFCASSRSSYEQYFGPGTRLTVT.

This clone was detected once. The chain combines TRBV11-3 with TRBJ2-1, with TRBD2 identical over 7 bases. V lost 0 bases to trimming and J lost 0 bases; unmatched junction nucleotides: 8. Germline V lookup: CDR1 SGHNT, CDR2 YENEEA. The CDR3 sequence is 18 residues long. This CDR3 reads CASSLDQGGSSSYNEQFF. DNA of the CDR3: TGTGCCAGCAGCTTAGATCAGGGCGGGAGCAGCTCCTACAATGAGCAGTTCTTC.

The chain combines TRBV27 with TRBJ1-2; D not resolved. The CDR3 has 17 amino acids. V gave up 2 bases and J gave up 5 bases, with 21 bases separating them. Germline CDR1 MNHEY, CDR2 SMNVEV (reference sequence). CDR3 region: CASSLRRGIGGSYGYTF. In nucleotides, the CDR3 is TGTGCCAGCAGTTTACGGCGGGGAATTGGAGGGTCGTATGGCTACACCTTC.

V and J are TRBV5-1 and TRBJ1-2; TRBD1 might be the D (6 bases). Germline V gene sequence: CDR1 SGHRS, CDR2 YFSETQ. Trimming removed 6 bases from V and 4 bases from J, with 13 bases in between. The CDR3 runs to 13 residues. The CDR3 region is CASTQGSSYGYTF. The CDR3 region has the DNA TGCGCCAGCACACAGGGTAGTAGCTATGGCTACACCTTC.

This sequence joins TRBV5-1 and TRBJ1-2; 8 positions agree with TRBD1. CDR1 is SGHRS and CDR2 is YFSETQ in the germline V gene. CDR3 length: 12 residues. V trimming: 3 bases; J trimming: 8 bases; junction bases outside the gene matches: 3. CDR3 nucleotide sequence: TGCGCCAGCAGCTATACAGGGGGAGGCTACACCTTC. Its translation: CASSYTGGGYTF.

The chain uses TRBV6-1 and TRBJ2-1; 13 nucleotides align to TRBD2. V was pared by 5 bases and J by 8 bases, with 6 bases of the junction left unmatched. The length of the CDR3 is 15 residues. The germline V gene has CDR1 MNHNS and CDR2 SASEGT. Written as DNA, the CDR3 is TGTGCCAGCAGTAAGACTAGCGGGAGGCCGGATGAGCAGTTCTTC. It codes for CASSKTSGRPDEQFF.